This T cell receptor beta chain was identified during a study of CD8 T cells in ankylosing spondylitis (TCRdb year 2017). Describing the broader study: T cell receptor beta repertoires were profiled in healthy donors and ankylosing spondylitis patients so that disease-linked TCR variants could be found. The full study cohort comprised about 24 ankylosing spondylitis patients and some 110 healthy donors. Peripheral blood samples were taken, and synovial fluid was additionally collected from ankylosing spondylitis patients. Findings and caveats that apply to the study as a whole: Some motif variants were previously reported in synovial fluid and blood of reactive arthritis patients, suggesting common disease-initiation mechanisms. The disease-linked clones showed a CD8+ phenotype and occurred at relatively low frequencies in peripheral blood. A TCR beta motif of several highly homologous amino acid variants appeared characteristic of blood from ankylosing spondylitis patients. According to the report, matched synovial fluid samples from ankylosing spondylitis patients were significantly enriched for the disease-linked clones.

With regard to this clonotype: Its antigen is still unknown. Being one base from a much bigger clone, this may be a read error.

The reads were generated on an Illumina HiSeq 2500. Quantitative 5'-RACE with molecular barcodes was the method used to prepare the TCR beta libraries. The source study handled its data this way. A new computational method based on a probabilistic model of VDJ rearrangement was used to identify disease-linked TCR variants. Clones were called with MiXCR by TCRdb after fastp trimmed the public reads at Q25, and only in-frame beta chains were retained. When rows share a CDR3 protein, they turn into one entry using the most common DNA and genes. The V and J calls come from TCRdb's annotation, not from the publication. Within this sample are 250,000 to 400,000 distinct CDR3 sequences, with 9.5% to 13% of them counted one time only. 9.1% of the sample lies in the top ten. The CDR1 and CDR2 encoded by the germline V gene are ENHRY and SYGVKD. From the cysteine up to the phenylalanine, the CDR3 has a length of 13 residues. The entry retains the CDR3 DNA only, 39 bases that are in frame from base 1. Trimmed from V: 6 bases; trimmed from J: 2 bases; junction bases lacking a gene match: 1.

The chain was built from TRBV10-3 and TRBJ2-5; TRBD1 fits 9 bases in the junction. The specimen was blood, either unsorted or a sorted T cell fraction (not recorded which). The clonotype comes from a female donor with ankylosing spondylitis or in good health (not recorded which). The CDR3 protein: CAIRGTGQETQYF. The DNA sequence is given as TGTGCCATCAGGGGGACAGGGCAAGAGACCCAGTACTTC.